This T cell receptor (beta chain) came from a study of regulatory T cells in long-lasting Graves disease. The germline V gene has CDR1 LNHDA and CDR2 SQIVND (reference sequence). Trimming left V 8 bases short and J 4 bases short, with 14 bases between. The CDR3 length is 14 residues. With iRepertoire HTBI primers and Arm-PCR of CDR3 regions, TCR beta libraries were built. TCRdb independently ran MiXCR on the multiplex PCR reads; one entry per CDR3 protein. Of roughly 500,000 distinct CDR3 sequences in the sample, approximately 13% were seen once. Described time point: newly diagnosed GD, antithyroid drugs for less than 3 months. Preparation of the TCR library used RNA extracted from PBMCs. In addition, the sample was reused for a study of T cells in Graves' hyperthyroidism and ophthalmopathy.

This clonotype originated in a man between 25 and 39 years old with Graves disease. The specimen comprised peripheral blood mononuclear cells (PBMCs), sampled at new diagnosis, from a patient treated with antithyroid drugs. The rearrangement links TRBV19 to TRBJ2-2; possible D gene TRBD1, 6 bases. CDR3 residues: CASGGRTLTGELFF. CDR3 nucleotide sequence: TGTGCCAGTGGGGGCCGAACCCTCACCGGGGAGCTGTTTTTT.